This TCR beta chain originates from a study of neoadjuvant anti-PD-1 for oral cavity cancer. Study information: Patients without progression received a fourth nivolumab dose around day 43, then surgical resection on days 50-56. General study results and limits: After neoadjuvant nivolumab, PBMC T cell clonality was significantly higher in non-responders than responders.

V lost 3 bases to trimming and J lost 4 bases; unmatched junction nucleotides: 7. Germline V lookup: CDR1 SGHTA, CDR2 FQGNSA. This CDR3 is 15 amino acids long. These newly diagnosed stage II-IVA oral cavity squamous cell carcinoma patients had no prior systemic or radiation treatment. Six replicates per PBMC sample, mostly from roughly 470 ng of genomic DNA. Only in-frame clones appear in the TCRdb table, and some are missing; sequencing was by immunoSEQ multiplex PCR. The profile shows approximately 32,000 clones, around 87% of them singletons. A note on this clone: Its antigen is unidentified.

V is TRBV7-2 and J is TRBJ1-2, with TRBD1 identical over 8 bases. The receptor's source is a person between 40 and 85 years old with oral cavity squamous cell carcinoma. The material sequenced was PBMCs, taken before nivolumab (anti-PD-1) treatment. CDR3 loop: CASSFQGANGYGYTF. The CDR3 DNA follows: TGTGCCAGCAGCTTTCAGGGGGCGAATGGCTATGGCTACACCTTC.